Listed below are T cell receptor beta chains from one sample, sequenced in a study of blood T cell repertoires in COVID-19. Generated by immunoSEQ multiplex PCR, the TCRdb table keeps only in-frame clones and is missing some. The repertoire holds about 140,000 clones, with around 86% as singletons. The sample was peripheral blood. These receptors were taken from a human donor in a cohort sampled during active COVID-19. The CDR3 runs from the conserved cysteine through the conserved F or W. A D gene is named only where the DNA matches it firmly. Clone size is stated in some rows and not others, as once, few, many or a class when expanded.

clone size: .
V gene: TRBV5-1
J gene: TRBJ2-7
D gene: TRBD1
CDR3 DNA: TGCGCCAGCAGTTACGGTGGAGGACAGGCCGATTCCTACGAGCAGTACTTC
CDR3 protein: CASSYGGGQADSYEQYF

clone size: .
V gene: TRBV28
J gene: TRBJ2-5
D gene: TRBD2
CDR3 DNA: TGTGCCAGCAGACGCGGGAGCCCCCGGTGGGAGACCCAGTACTTC
CDR3 protein: CASRRGSPRWETQYF

clone size: .
V gene: TRBV28
J gene: TRBJ2-7
D gene: .
CDR3 DNA: TGTGCCAGCAGTTCCTACCTCCTCTACGAGCAGTACTTC
CDR3 protein: CASSSYLLYEQYF

clone size: .
V gene: TRBV9
J gene: TRBJ2-5
D gene: TRBD1
CDR3 DNA: TGTGCCAGCAGCGTAGGAGCTGGACAGGGGGGGGAAGAGACCCAGTACTTC
CDR3 protein: CASSVGAGQGGEETQYF

clone size: .
V gene: TRBV7-2
J gene: TRBJ1-1
D gene: TRBD1
CDR3 DNA: TGTGCCAGCAGCCGCCAGGGGGGCACTGAAGCTTTCTTT
CDR3 protein: CASSRQGGTEAFF

clone size: .
V gene: TRBV11-3
J gene: TRBJ2-7
D gene: .
CDR3 DNA: TGTGCCAGCAGCTTGGGCAGGGGGGTTCACGAGCAGTACTTC
CDR3 protein: CASSLGRGVHEQYF

clone size: .
V gene: TRBV16
J gene: TRBJ1-2
D gene: .
CDR3 DNA: TGTGCCAGCAGCCAATATCCACAGGGACGTTTAGCTAACTATGGCTACACCTTC
CDR3 protein: CASSQYPQGRLANYGYTF

clone size: few
V gene: TRBV19
J gene: TRBJ1-3
D gene: .
CDR3 DNA: TGTGCCAGTAGCTGGACCGACTACTCTGGAAACACCATATATTTT
CDR3 protein: CASSWTDYSGNTIYF

clone size: .
V gene: TRBV7-9
J gene: TRBJ1-5
D gene: .
CDR3 DNA: TGTGCCAGCAGCTACGGTAGCCAGCCCCAGCATTTT
CDR3 protein: CASSYGSQPQHF

clone size: .
V gene: TRBV25-1
J gene: TRBJ2-2
D gene: .
CDR3 DNA: TGTGCCAGCAGTGAATCTCACACCGGGGAGCTGTTTTTT
CDR3 protein: CASSESHTGELFF

clone size: .
V gene: TRBV2
J gene: TRBJ1-2
D gene: TRBD1
CDR3 DNA: TGTGCCAGCAGTCAGGGGGCGGTGAACTATGGCTACACCTTC
CDR3 protein: CASSQGAVNYGYTF

clone size: .
V gene: TRBV12-3/TRBV12-4
J gene: TRBJ1-1
D gene: .
CDR3 DNA: TGTGCCAGCAGTTCAGGGCTCACTGAAGCTTTCTTT
CDR3 protein: CASSSGLTEAFF

clone size: .
V gene: TRBV12-3/TRBV12-4
J gene: TRBJ1-2
D gene: TRBD1
CDR3 DNA: TGTGCCAGCAGTCGGACAGGGGGCTACACCTTC
CDR3 protein: CASSRTGGYTF

clone size: .
V gene: TRBV3-1/TRBV3-2
J gene: TRBJ2-1
D gene: TRBD2
CDR3 DNA: TGTGCCAGCAGCCAAGAAGGACTAGGGAATGAGCAGTTCTTC
CDR3 protein: CASSQEGLGNEQFF

clone size: .
V gene: TRBV24-1
J gene: TRBJ2-7
D gene: TRBD2
CDR3 DNA: TGTGCCACCAGTGATGGGAGACTAGCGAACCACGAGCAGTACTTC
CDR3 protein: CATSDGRLANHEQYF

clone size: .
V gene: TRBV5-8
J gene: TRBJ2-4
D gene: TRBD1
CDR3 DNA: TGTGCCAGCAGCTTGGTGTCTGGACAGGGGCAAAACATTCAGTACTTC
CDR3 protein: CASSLVSGQGQNIQYF

clone size: few
V gene: TRBV7-9
J gene: TRBJ2-1
D gene: .
CDR3 DNA: TGTGCCAGCAGCCCTCTAGCTTCTGGGGTCAATGAGCAGTTCTTC
CDR3 protein: CASSPLASGVNEQFF

clone size: few
V gene: TRBV24-1
J gene: TRBJ2-2
D gene: .
CDR3 DNA: TGTGCCACCAGTGATCCCTCGGGGACTGTGAACACCGGGGAGCTGTTTTTT
CDR3 protein: CATSDPSGTVNTGELFF

clone size: .
V gene: TRBV5-6
J gene: TRBJ1-4
D gene: .
CDR3 DNA: TGTGCCAGCAGCTCCGGGAAGACACTGTTTTTT
CDR3 protein: CASSSGKTLFF

clone size: .
V gene: TRBV5-1
J gene: TRBJ2-7
D gene: .
CDR3 DNA: TGCGCCAGCAGCTTGTCGGGAGTCCAGGGCGAGCAGTACTTC
CDR3 protein: CASSLSGVQGEQYF

clone size: .
V gene: TRBV27
J gene: TRBJ1-6
D gene: .
CDR3 DNA: TGTGCCAGCAGTTTATCGTTTCAGGGGACCTCCTATAATTCACCCCTCCACTTT
CDR3 protein: CASSLSFQGTSYNSPLHF

clone size: .
V gene: TRBV27
J gene: TRBJ2-1
D gene: TRBD2
CDR3 DNA: TGTGCCAGCAAGCCTGCCCCGGGACTAGCGGGAGGCAATGAGCAGTTCTTC
CDR3 protein: CASKPAPGLAGGNEQFF

clone size: once
V gene: TRBV7-2
J gene: TRBJ2-7
D gene: TRBD2
CDR3 DNA: TGTGCCAGCAGCCCCGGCACAGCGGGAGTGGCCGGCGAGCAGTACTTC
CDR3 protein: CASSPGTAGVAGEQYF

clone size: .
V gene: TRBV7-3
J gene: TRBJ2-7
D gene: TRBD2
CDR3 DNA: TGTGCCAGCAGCTTCAGAGCGGGAGGAACCTACGAGCAGTACTTC
CDR3 protein: CASSFRAGGTYEQYF

clone size: .
V gene: TRBV10-3
J gene: TRBJ1-1
D gene: .
CDR3 DNA: TGTGCCATCAGTCCACGAATCGGGAGGAACACTGAAGCTTTCTTT
CDR3 protein: CAISPRIGRNTEAFF

clone size: .
V gene: TRBV27
J gene: TRBJ1-5
D gene: .
CDR3 DNA: TGTGCCAGCAGTTTAGAGGGCAACAATCAGCCCCAGCATTTT
CDR3 protein: CASSLEGNNQPQHF

clone size: .
V gene: TRBV7-6
J gene: TRBJ2-2
D gene: TRBD2
CDR3 DNA: TGTGCCAGCAGTCTAGCGGGTCCCGCGAACACCGGGGAGCTGTTTTTT
CDR3 protein: CASSLAGPANTGELFF

clone size: .
V gene: TRBV5-1
J gene: TRBJ2-1
D gene: TRBD2
CDR3 DNA: TGCGCCAGCAGCCAGGGACTAGCGGACTACAATGAGCAGTTCTTC
CDR3 protein: CASSQGLADYNEQFF

clone size: .
V gene: TRBV27
J gene: TRBJ2-7
D gene: TRBD1
CDR3 DNA: TGTGCCTGCCAGACCGGGACAGGACCCTACGAGCAGTACTTC
CDR3 protein: CACQTGTGPYEQYF

clone size: .
V gene: TRBV11-2
J gene: TRBJ1-2
D gene: TRBD1
CDR3 DNA: TGTGCCAGCAGCTTAGGTGCCAGGGGGAACTATGGCTACACCTTC
CDR3 protein: CASSLGARGNYGYTF

clone size: .
V gene: TRBV18
J gene: TRBJ2-2
D gene: TRBD2
CDR3 DNA: TGTGCCAGCTCACTAGCGGGAATCACCGGGGAGCTGTTTTTT
CDR3 protein: CASSLAGITGELFF

clone size: .
V gene: TRBV11-2
J gene: TRBJ1-2
D gene: TRBD1
CDR3 DNA: TGTGCCAGCATCCGACAAACAGGGGGTGGGGATGGCTACACCTTC
CDR3 protein: CASIRQTGGGDGYTF

clone size: .
V gene: TRBV2
J gene: TRBJ2-7
D gene: TRBD2
CDR3 DNA: TGTGCCAGCAGTGAATCTATAGCGGGGGCCTACGAGCAGTACTTC
CDR3 protein: CASSESIAGAYEQYF

clone size: .
V gene: TRBV11-2
J gene: TRBJ2-2
D gene: .
CDR3 DNA: TGTGCCACCGGCGTGGGGCCCGGGGAGCTGTTTTTT
CDR3 protein: CATGVGPGELFF

clone size: .
V gene: TRBV6-2/TRBV6-3
J gene: TRBJ2-7
D gene: .
CDR3 DNA: TGTGCCAGCAGTTACGGTCTCGGGACTCCCTCGGAGCAGTACTTC
CDR3 protein: CASSYGLGTPSEQYF

clone size: once
V gene: TRBV5-5
J gene: TRBJ2-4
D gene: TRBD1
CDR3 DNA: TGTGCCAGCAGCCGCCCCGAGACAGGGACCAAAAACATTCAGTACTTC
CDR3 protein: CASSRPETGTKNIQYF

clone size: .
V gene: TRBV19
J gene: TRBJ1-5
D gene: .
CDR3 DNA: TGTGCCAGTAGTACCTGGACAGTAAGCAATCAGCCCCAGCATTTT
CDR3 protein: CASSTWTVSNQPQHF

clone size: .
V gene: TRBV19
J gene: TRBJ2-1
D gene: TRBD2
CDR3 DNA: TGTGCCAGTAGTACCCAAGCGGGAGGGCCCTACAATGAGCAGTTCTTC
CDR3 protein: CASSTQAGGPYNEQFF

clone size: once
V gene: TRBV9
J gene: TRBJ2-7
D gene: .
CDR3 DNA: TGTGCCAGCAGCCCCACGAGCGGCCCGACCTACGAGCAGTACTTC
CDR3 protein: CASSPTSGPTYEQYF

clone size: few
V gene: TRBV11-1
J gene: TRBJ1-1
D gene: .
CDR3 DNA: TGTGCCAGCAGCTTAGGGGGCAGGGGTGTCGGCACTGAAGCTTTCTTT
CDR3 protein: CASSLGGRGVGTEAFF

clone size: .
V gene: TRBV5-6
J gene: TRBJ2-7
D gene: TRBD1
CDR3 DNA: TGTGCCAGCAGCTTGAAAGGAACAGGGGGCGAGCAGTACTTC
CDR3 protein: CASSLKGTGGEQYF

clone size: few
V gene: TRBV16
J gene: TRBJ2-7
D gene: .
CDR3 DNA: TGTGCCAGCACCGTACAGGGTCGCGGCGAGCAGTACTTC
CDR3 protein: CASTVQGRGEQYF

clone size: .
V gene: TRBV4-1
J gene: TRBJ2-1
D gene: TRBD2
CDR3 DNA: TGCGCCAGCAGGGCGGGAGATTCCTACAATGAGCAGTTCTTC
CDR3 protein: CASRAGDSYNEQFF

clone size: .
V gene: TRBV30
J gene: TRBJ1-5
D gene: TRBD1
CDR3 DNA: TGTGCCTGGGACAGGGCTTTCAATCAGCCCCAGCATTTT
CDR3 protein: CAWDRAFNQPQHF

clone size: few
V gene: TRBV6-5
J gene: TRBJ1-1
D gene: .
CDR3 DNA: TGTGCCAGCAGTTACGGAGACAGGAGGAACACTGAAGCTTTCTTT
CDR3 protein: CASSYGDRRNTEAFF

clone size: .
V gene: TRBV18
J gene: TRBJ1-1
D gene: .
CDR3 DNA: TGTGCCAGCTCACCTTTAGTGAACACTGAAGCTTTCTTT
CDR3 protein: CASSPLVNTEAFF

clone size: .
V gene: TRBV15
J gene: TRBJ2-7
D gene: TRBD2
CDR3 DNA: TGTGCCACCGAAGGAAGAGAGACTAGCGGGAGAAATCTCGGGGACTTC
CDR3 protein: CATEGRETSGRNLGDF

clone size: .
V gene: TRBV5-1
J gene: TRBJ2-5
D gene: .
CDR3 DNA: TGCGCCAGCAGTACTAACCCAGGGGCGGGCCAAGAGACCCAGTACTTC
CDR3 protein: CASSTNPGAGQETQYF

clone size: .
V gene: TRBV2
J gene: TRBJ2-7
D gene: TRBD2
CDR3 DNA: TGTGCCAGCCGGGGACTAGCGGGAGTTTATGAGCAGTACTTC
CDR3 protein: CASRGLAGVYEQYF

clone size: .
V gene: TRBV19
J gene: TRBJ1-5
D gene: TRBD1
CDR3 DNA: TGTGCCAGTAGTTTCGACAGGGAATATAGCAATCAGCCCCAGCATTTT
CDR3 protein: CASSFDREYSNQPQHF

clone size: .
V gene: TRBV30
J gene: TRBJ1-6
D gene: .
CDR3 DNA: TGTGCCTGGAGTGCCCTAATCTATAATTCACCCCTCCACTTT
CDR3 protein: CAWSALIYNSPLHF

clone size: .
V gene: TRBV12-3/TRBV12-4
J gene: TRBJ2-7
D gene: TRBD1
CDR3 DNA: TGTGCCAGCAGTTCAACAGGGGTCCGGGAGCAGTACTTC
CDR3 protein: CASSSTGVREQYF

clone size: .
V gene: TRBV5-1
J gene: TRBJ2-2
D gene: TRBD2
CDR3 DNA: TGCGCCAGTCAACTTGGACTAGCGCGGACCGGGGAGCTGTTTTTT
CDR3 protein: CASQLGLARTGELFF

clone size: .
V gene: TRBV5-6
J gene: TRBJ2-3
D gene: .
CDR3 DNA: TGTGCCAGCAGCTTCAGGGGTAGCGCCGATACGCAGTATTTT
CDR3 protein: CASSFRGSADTQYF

clone size: few
V gene: TRBV7-3
J gene: TRBJ2-3
D gene: TRBD1
CDR3 DNA: TGTGCCAGCAGCCCTGATAACCTCCGGGACAGGGCGGCAGATACGCAGTATTTT
CDR3 protein: CASSPDNLRDRAADTQYF